This T cell receptor beta chain was retrieved from a study of lymphopenia after photon versus proton radiotherapy. As concerns this clone: The target antigen is unknown.

Germline V gene sequence: CDR1 ENHRY, CDR2 SYGVKD. The CDR3 has 15 residues. The V and J ends lost 0 bases and 9 bases, in that order; junction bases with no gene match: 7. Study-wide results and limits: Post-nadir TCR diversity decline inversely tracked overall survival among those who died. Post-nadir diversity loss with photons came from oligoclonal expansion, particularly CD8+ Temra cells. Proton therapy kept repertoires fairly stable, unlike photons, which gained effector/memory cells.

The data were produced by immunoSEQ multiplex PCR, yet TCRdb's version contains in-frame clones alone and is incomplete. The sample records 20,000 to 25,000 clones, around 85% being singletons. The clonotype comes from a man between 60 and 75 years old with pancreatic cancer. This chain connects TRBV10-3 to TRBJ1-5, with TRBD1 matching 8 bases. Material: peripheral blood, obtained from a patient treated with photon-based radiotherapy. CDR3 DNA sequence: TGTGCCATCAGTGAGTCCGCAGGGGGCAAACGGCCCCAGCATTTT. This translates into CAISESAGGKRPQHF.